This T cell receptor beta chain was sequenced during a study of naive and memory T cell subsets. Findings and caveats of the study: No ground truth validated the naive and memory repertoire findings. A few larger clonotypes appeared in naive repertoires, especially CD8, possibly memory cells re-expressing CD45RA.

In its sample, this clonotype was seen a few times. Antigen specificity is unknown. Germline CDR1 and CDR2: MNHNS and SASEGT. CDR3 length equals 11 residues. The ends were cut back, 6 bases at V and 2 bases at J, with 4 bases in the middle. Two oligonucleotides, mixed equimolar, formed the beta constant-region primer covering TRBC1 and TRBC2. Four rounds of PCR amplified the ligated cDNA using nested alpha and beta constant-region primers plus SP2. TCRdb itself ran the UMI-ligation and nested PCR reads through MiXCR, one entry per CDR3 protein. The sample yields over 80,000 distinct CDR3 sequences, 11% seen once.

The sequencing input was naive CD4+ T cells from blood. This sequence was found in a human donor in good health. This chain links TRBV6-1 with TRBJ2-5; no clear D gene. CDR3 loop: CASRVQETQYF. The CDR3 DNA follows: TGTGCCAGCAGAGTTCAAGAGACCCAGTACTTC.